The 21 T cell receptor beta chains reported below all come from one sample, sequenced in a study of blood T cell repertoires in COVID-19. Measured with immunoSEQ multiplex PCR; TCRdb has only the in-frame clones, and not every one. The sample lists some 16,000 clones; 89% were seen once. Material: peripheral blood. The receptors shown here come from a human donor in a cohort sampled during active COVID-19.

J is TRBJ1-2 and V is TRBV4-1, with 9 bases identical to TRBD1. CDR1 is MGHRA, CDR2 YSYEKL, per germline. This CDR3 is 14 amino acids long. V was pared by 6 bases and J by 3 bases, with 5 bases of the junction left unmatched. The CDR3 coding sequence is TGCGCCAGCAGGCGCACAGGGGGCGACTATGGCTACACCTTC. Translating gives CASRRTGGDYGYTF.

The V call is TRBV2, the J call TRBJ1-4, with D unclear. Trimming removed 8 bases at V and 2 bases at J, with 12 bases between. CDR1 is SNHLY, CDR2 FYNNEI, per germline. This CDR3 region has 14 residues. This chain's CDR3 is CASSLRVTNEKLFF. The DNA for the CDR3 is TGTGCCAGCTCCTTGAGGGTGACTAATGAAAAACTGTTTTTT.

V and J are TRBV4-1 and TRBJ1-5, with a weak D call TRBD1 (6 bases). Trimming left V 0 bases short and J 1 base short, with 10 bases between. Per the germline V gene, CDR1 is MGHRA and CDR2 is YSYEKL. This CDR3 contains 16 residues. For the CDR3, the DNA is TGCGCCAGCAGCCAAGATTTGGGGGCGAGCAATCAGCCCCAGCATTTT. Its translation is CASSQDLGASNQPQHF.

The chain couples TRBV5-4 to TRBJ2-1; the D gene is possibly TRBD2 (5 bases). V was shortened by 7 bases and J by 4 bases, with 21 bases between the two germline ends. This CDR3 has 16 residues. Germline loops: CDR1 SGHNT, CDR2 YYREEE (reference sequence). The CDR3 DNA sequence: TGTGCCAGCCAGAAAACCCAACTAGGAAGGTACAATGAGCAGTTCTTC. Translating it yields CASQKTQLGRYNEQFF.

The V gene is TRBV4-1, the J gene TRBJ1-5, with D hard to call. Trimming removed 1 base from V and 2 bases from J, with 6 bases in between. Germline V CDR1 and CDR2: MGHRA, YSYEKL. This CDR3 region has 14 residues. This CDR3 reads CASSQVEGNQPQHF. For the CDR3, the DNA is TGCGCCAGCAGCCAAGTCGAGGGCAATCAGCCCCAGCATTTT.

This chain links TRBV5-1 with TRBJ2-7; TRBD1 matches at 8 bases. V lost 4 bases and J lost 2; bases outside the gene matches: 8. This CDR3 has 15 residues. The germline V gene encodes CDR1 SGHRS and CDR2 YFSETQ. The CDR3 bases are TGCGCCAGCAGCGGAGGACAGGGAGGAACCTACGAGCAGTACTTC. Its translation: CASSGGQGGTYEQYF.

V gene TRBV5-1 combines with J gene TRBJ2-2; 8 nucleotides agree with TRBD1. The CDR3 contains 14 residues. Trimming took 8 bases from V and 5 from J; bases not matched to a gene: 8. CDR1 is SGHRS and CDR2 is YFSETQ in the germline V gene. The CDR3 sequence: CASTGQGFTGELFF. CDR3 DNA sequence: TGCGCCAGTACCGGACAGGGATTTACCGGGGAGCTGTTTTTT.

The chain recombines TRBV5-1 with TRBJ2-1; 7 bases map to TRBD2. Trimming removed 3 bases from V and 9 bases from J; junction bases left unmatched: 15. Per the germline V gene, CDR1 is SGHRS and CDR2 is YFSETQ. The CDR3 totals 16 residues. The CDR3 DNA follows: TGCGCCAGCAGCTGGACGGTCCAGCGGGGTTTAATTGAGCAGTTCTTC. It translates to CASSWTVQRGLIEQFF. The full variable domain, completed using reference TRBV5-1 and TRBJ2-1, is KAGVTQTPRYLIKTRGQQVTLSCSPISGHRSVSWYQQTPGQGLQFLFEYFSETQRNKGNFPGRFSGRQFSNSRSEMNVSTLELGDSALYLCASSWTVQRGLIEQFFGPGTRLTVL.

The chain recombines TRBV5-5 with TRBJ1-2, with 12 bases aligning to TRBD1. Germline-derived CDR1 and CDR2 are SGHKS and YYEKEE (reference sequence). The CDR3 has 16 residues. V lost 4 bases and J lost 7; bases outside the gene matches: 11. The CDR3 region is CASSLAPGQGAGGYTF. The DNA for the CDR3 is TGTGCCAGCAGCCTGGCCCCGGGACAGGGGGCGGGTGGCTACACCTTC.

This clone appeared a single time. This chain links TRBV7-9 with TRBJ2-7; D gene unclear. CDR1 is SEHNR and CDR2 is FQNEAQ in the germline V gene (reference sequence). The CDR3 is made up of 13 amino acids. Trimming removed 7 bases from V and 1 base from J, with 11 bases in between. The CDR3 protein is CASMAAASYEQYF. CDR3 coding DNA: TGTGCCAGCATGGCGGCAGCTTCCTACGAGCAGTACTTC.

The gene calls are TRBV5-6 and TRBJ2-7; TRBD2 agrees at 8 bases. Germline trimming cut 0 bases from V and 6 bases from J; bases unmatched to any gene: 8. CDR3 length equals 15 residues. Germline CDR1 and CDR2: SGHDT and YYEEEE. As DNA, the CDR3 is TGTGCCAGCAGCTTGGCTCTGGCGGGAGGAATCGAGCAGTACTTC. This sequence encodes CASSLALAGGIEQYF.

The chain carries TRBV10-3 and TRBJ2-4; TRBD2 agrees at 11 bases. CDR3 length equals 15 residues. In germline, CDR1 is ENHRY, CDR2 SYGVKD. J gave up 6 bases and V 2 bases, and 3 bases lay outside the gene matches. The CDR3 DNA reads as TGTGCCATCAGTGAGGGGACTAGCGGACCAAACATTCAGTACTTC. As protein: CAISEGTSGPNIQYF.

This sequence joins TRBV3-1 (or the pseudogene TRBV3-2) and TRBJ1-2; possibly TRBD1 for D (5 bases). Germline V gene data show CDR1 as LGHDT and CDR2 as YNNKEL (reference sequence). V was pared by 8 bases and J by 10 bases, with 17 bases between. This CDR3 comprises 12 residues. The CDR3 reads CASSPGGETYTF. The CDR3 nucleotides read TGTGCCAGCTCCCCCGGGGGGGAAACCTACACCTTC.

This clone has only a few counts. Here the CDR3 reads CASSIADRSGNQPQHF. CDR3 DNA: TGTGCCAGTAGTATAGCCGACAGGTCTGGCAATCAGCCCCAGCATTTT. This rearrangement joins TRBV19 to TRBJ1-5, with D possibly matching TRBD1 (6 bases). Trimming cost V 1 base and J 2 bases, with 12 bases left between them. CDR1 and CDR2 (germline): LNHDA, SQIVND (reference sequence). The CDR3 consists of 16 residues.

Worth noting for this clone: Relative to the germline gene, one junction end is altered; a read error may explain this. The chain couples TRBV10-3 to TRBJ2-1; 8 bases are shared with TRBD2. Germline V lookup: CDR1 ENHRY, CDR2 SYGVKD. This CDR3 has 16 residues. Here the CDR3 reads CAISEPAGASHNEQFF. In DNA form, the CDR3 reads TGTGCCATCAGTGAACCAGCGGGAGCCTCCCACAATGAGCAGTTCTTC.

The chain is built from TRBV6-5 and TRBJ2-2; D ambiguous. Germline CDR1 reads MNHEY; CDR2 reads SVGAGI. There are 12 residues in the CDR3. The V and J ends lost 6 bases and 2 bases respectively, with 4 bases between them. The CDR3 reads CASRTNTGELFF. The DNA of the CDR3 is TGTGCCAGCAGGACAAACACCGGGGAGCTGTTTTTT.

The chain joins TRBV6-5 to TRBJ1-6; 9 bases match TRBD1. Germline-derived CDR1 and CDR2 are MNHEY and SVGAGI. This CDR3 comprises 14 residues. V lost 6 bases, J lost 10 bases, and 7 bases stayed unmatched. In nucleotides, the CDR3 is TGTGCCAGCAGGGAGGACAGGGGTAGATCACCCCTCCACTTT. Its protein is CASREDRGRSPLHF.

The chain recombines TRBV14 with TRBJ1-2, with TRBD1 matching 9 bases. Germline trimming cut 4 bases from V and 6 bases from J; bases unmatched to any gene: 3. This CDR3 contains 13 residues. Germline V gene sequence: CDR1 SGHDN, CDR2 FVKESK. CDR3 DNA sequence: TGTGCCAGCAGCCCGGACAGGGGTAATGGCTACACCTTC. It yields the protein CASSPDRGNGYTF. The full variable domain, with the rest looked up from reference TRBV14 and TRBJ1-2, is EAGVTQFPSHSVIEKGQTVTLRCDPISGHDNLYWYRRVMGKEIKFLLHFVKESKQDESGMPNNRFLAERTGGTYSTLKVQPAELEDSGVYFCASSPDRGNGYTFGSGTRLTVV.

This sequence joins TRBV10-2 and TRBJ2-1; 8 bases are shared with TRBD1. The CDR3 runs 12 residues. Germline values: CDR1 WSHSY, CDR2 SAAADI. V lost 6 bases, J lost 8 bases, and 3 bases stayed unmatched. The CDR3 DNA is TGCGCCAGCAGCCTGACAGGGGATGAGCAGTTCTTC. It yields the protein CASSLTGDEQFF.

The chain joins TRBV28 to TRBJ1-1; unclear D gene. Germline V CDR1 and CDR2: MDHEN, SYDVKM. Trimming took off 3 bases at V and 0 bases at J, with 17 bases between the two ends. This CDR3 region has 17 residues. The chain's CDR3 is CASSFPGEGAMNTEAFF. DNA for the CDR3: TGTGCCAGCAGTTTCCCCGGGGAGGGCGCCATGAACACTGAAGCTTTCTTT. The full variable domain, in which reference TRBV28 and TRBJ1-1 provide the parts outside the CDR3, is DVKVTQSSRYLVKRTGEKVFLECVQDMDHENMFWYRQDPGLGLRLIYFSYDVKMKEKGDIPEGYSVSREKKERFSLILESASTNQTSMYLCASSFPGEGAMNTEAFFGQGTRLTVV.

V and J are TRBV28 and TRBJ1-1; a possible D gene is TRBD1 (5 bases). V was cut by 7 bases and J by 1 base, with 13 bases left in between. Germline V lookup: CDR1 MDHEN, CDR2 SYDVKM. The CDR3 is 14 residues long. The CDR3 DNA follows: TGTGCCAGCACCTTGTCAGGGAAGAACACTGAAGCTTTCTTT. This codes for CASTLSGKNTEAFF.